One sample yielded the 20 T cell receptor beta chains listed below, sequenced in a study of blood T cell repertoires in COVID-19. The repertoire was sequenced with immunoSEQ multiplex PCR; TCRdb's copy has only in-frame clones and lacks some. The top ten hold more than 3.5% of the sample, which has approximately 220,000 clones, about nine tenths seen once. The sequenced material came from PBMCs or T cells enriched from blood (not recorded which). The receptors were sampled from a woman between 40 and 55 years old with acute COVID-19.

This clone was detected only once. The V call is TRBV5-4, the J call TRBJ2-6; 9 bases agree with TRBD1. Losses at the gene ends were 2 bases for V and 1 base for J; bases not matched to a gene: 4. The length of the CDR3 is 17 residues. Germline V gene sequence: CDR1 SGHNT, CDR2 YYREEE (reference sequence). The CDR3 region is CASSLLTGGSGANVLTF. The CDR3 nucleotides read TGTGCCAGCAGCTTACTGACAGGGGGTTCTGGGGCCAACGTCCTGACTTTC.

J is TRBJ2-7 and V is TRBV4-1, with D possibly TRBD2 on 5 matching bases. The CDR3 sequence is 15 residues long. CDR1 is MGHRA, CDR2 YSYEKL, per germline. With 1 base removed from V and 0 bases from J, the gap between germline ends came to 10 bases. The CDR3 spells CASSQVPGSSYEQYV. CDR3 DNA sequence: TGCGCCAGCAGCCAAGTGCCGGGAAGCTCCTACGAGCAGTACGTC.

The genes are TRBV9 and TRBJ1-3; a weak D match, TRBD1 (5 bases). The CDR3 extends over 17 amino acids. The V and J ends lost 2 bases and 0 bases respectively, with 15 bases between them. Germline CDR1 reads SGDLS; CDR2 reads YYNGEE. This CDR3 is CASSVKAGGSSGNTIYF. CDR3 in DNA: TGTGCCAGCAGCGTTAAAGCCGGGGGAAGCTCTGGAAACACCATATATTTT.

V and J are TRBV6-5 and TRBJ1-2, with 7 bases aligning to TRBD1. There are 14 residues in the CDR3. CDR1 MNHEY and CDR2 SVGAGI come from the germline V gene. Trimming at V came to 6 bases and at J to 4 bases, leaving 8 bases not matched to a gene. The CDR3 DNA is TGTGCCAGCAGAACGACAGGGACTCTCTATGGCTACACCTTC. Amino acid sequence: CASRTTGTLYGYTF.

The chain links TRBV19 to TRBJ1-1; no definite D call. Germline lookup yields CDR1 LNHDA and CDR2 SQIVND (reference sequence). Trimming stripped 3 bases from V and 1 base from J, with 9 bases between. The CDR3 totals 14 residues. The CDR3 nucleotides are TGTGCCAGTAGTATGGATCGCGGGAACACTGAAGCTTTCTTT. Translated: CASSMDRGNTEAFF. The variable domain in full, completed from reference TRBV19 and TRBJ1-1, reads DGGITQSPKYLFRKEGQNVTLSCEQNLNHDAMYWYRQDPGQGLRLIYYSQIVNDFQKGDIAEGYSVSREKKESFPLTVTSAQKNPTAFYLCASSMDRGNTEAFFGQGTRLTVV.

This chain connects TRBV7-8 to TRBJ1-2; 8 bases agree with TRBD1. Germline assignment: CDR1 SGHVS and CDR2 FQNEAQ. Germline trimming cut 5 bases from V and 4 bases from J; bases unmatched to any gene: 9. The CDR3 spans 15 residues. Here the CDR3 reads CASSPLLTGAYGYTF. CDR3 in DNA: TGTGCCAGCAGCCCTCTCTTGACAGGGGCCTATGGCTACACCTTC.

This clone was seen once. V and J are TRBV9 and TRBJ1-2; D ambiguous. This CDR3 is built from 17 residues. V lost 0 bases and J lost 0, with 15 bases in between. From germline, CDR1 is SGDLS and CDR2 YYNGEE. The CDR3 sequence is CASSVDVGASANYGYTF. As DNA, the CDR3 is TGTGCCAGCAGCGTAGACGTCGGAGCCTCGGCTAACTATGGCTACACCTTC.

The genes are TRBV3-1 (or the pseudogene TRBV3-2) and TRBJ2-1; 8 bases are shared with TRBD1. CDR3 length: 15 amino acids. Per the germline V gene, CDR1 is LGHDT and CDR2 is YNNKEL (reference sequence). Trimming removed 0 bases from V and 8 bases from J; junction bases left unmatched: 6. CDR3 protein: CASSQEYRGFDEQFF. DNA of the CDR3: TGTGCCAGCAGCCAAGAGTACAGGGGGTTCGATGAGCAGTTCTTC.

This chain links TRBV7-8 with TRBJ1-5; 12 bases map to TRBD1. The V segment lost 5 bases and the J segment 6 bases; nucleotides outside the gene matches: 11. Per the germline V gene, CDR1 is SGHVS and CDR2 is FQNEAQ. The CDR3 is 17 residues long. The CDR3 protein is CASSRPGQGAPGQPQHF. CDR3 DNA: TGTGCCAGCAGCCGACCGGGACAGGGGGCGCCGGGTCAGCCCCAGCATTTT.

This sequence joins TRBV29-1 and TRBJ1-3; the D is unclear. Germline V gives CDR1 SQVTM, CDR2 ANQGSEA. V lost 8 bases, J lost 5 bases, and 16 bases lay in between. The length of the CDR3 is 13 residues. The CDR3 nucleotides are TGCAGCTTTAGTGGAGCAGCCCGAAACACCATATATTTT. This encodes CSFSGAARNTIYF. The complete variable domain, with remaining parts taken from reference TRBV29-1 and TRBJ1-3, reads SAVISQKPSRDICQRGTSLTIQCQVDSQVTMMFWYRQQPGQSLTLIATANQGSEATYESGFVIDKFPISRPNLTFSTLTVSNMSPEDSSIYLCSFSGAARNTIYFGEGSWLTVV.

This clone was recorded only once. The chain recombines TRBV3-1 (or the pseudogene TRBV3-2) with TRBJ1-1; 8 bases agree with TRBD1. This CDR3 comprises 16 residues. V lost 1 base to trimming and J lost 0 bases; unmatched junction nucleotides: 4. Germline V gives CDR1 LGHDT, CDR2 YNNKEL (reference sequence). The CDR3 is CASSQAQGAMNTEAFF. In DNA form, the CDR3 reads TGTGCCAGCAGCCAAGCTCAGGGGGCTATGAACACTGAAGCTTTCTTT.

This sequence joins TRBV30 and TRBJ1-5; the D is unclear. V was shortened by 5 bases and J by 3 bases, with 11 bases between the two germline ends. This CDR3 region has 13 residues. Germline CDR1 GTSNPN, CDR2 SVGIG (reference sequence). CDR3 sequence: CAWSGSSNQPQHF. The CDR3 DNA reads as TGTGCCTGGTCCGGGAGCTCCAATCAGCCCCAGCATTTT.

This chain uses TRBV6-5 with TRBJ1-6, with D unresolved. The CDR3 loop spans 14 amino acids. CDR1 is MNHEY and CDR2 is SVGAGI in the germline V gene. V dropped 5 bases and J dropped 7 bases, with 12 bases sitting between them. CDR3 sequence (DNA): TGTGCCAGCAGTAACGGCGCGGCAAATTCACCCCTCCACTTT. Translating gives CASSNGAANSPLHF.

This chain connects TRBV19 to TRBJ1-4, with 9 positions matching TRBD1. This CDR3 region has 15 residues. Germline loops: CDR1 LNHDA, CDR2 SQIVND (reference sequence). V trimming: 5 bases; J trimming: 4 bases; junction bases outside the gene matches: 5. CDR3: CASSVTGGLNEKLFF. CDR3 nucleotides: TGTGCCAGTAGTGTTACAGGGGGCCTTAATGAAAAACTGTTTTTT.

The V call is TRBV7-3, the J call TRBJ2-2; TRBD1 aligns across 9 bases. The CDR3 has 17 residues. CDR1 is SGHTA, CDR2 FQGTGA, per germline. V trimming: 1 base; J trimming: 6 bases; junction bases outside the gene matches: 9. The CDR3 loop is CASSLSPRTGVPGELFF. In nucleotides, the CDR3 is TGTGCCAGCAGCTTAAGTCCCAGGACAGGGGTTCCCGGGGAGCTGTTTTTT.

The V call is TRBV5-1, the J call TRBJ2-2; D may be TRBD2 (6 bases). Germline loops: CDR1 SGHRS, CDR2 YFSETQ. This CDR3 is 16 amino acids long. V lost 5 bases to trimming and J lost 1 base, with 15 bases between them. The CDR3 region has the DNA TGCGCCAGCAGGCCGGCCGGGACTGTGAACACCGGGGAGCTGTTTTTT. This translates into CASRPAGTVNTGELFF.

The chain links TRBV15 to TRBJ1-1, with TRBD1 identical over 8 bases. Per the germline V gene, CDR1 is LNHNV and CDR2 is YYDKDF (reference sequence). Germline trimming cut 3 bases from V and 6 bases from J; bases unmatched to any gene: 3. The CDR3 is made up of 13 amino acids. The CDR3 spells CATSRDRAAEAFF. The CDR3 DNA sequence: TGTGCCACCAGCAGGGACAGGGCAGCTGAAGCTTTCTTT.

Concerning this clone itself: The sample carries other DNA sequences with the same CDR3. V and J are TRBV9 and TRBJ2-2; D may be TRBD2 (6 bases). With 8 bases removed from V and 3 bases from J, the gap between germline ends came to 14 bases. The CDR3 has 14 residues. CDR1 and CDR2 from the germline V gene are SGDLS and YYNGEE. The CDR3 DNA follows: TGTGCCAGTTCGGTTGGCGGGGACACCGGGGAGCTGTTTTTT. Translated: CASSVGGDTGELFF.

In this sample, this clone turned up once. The chain employs TRBV9 and TRBJ1-3; no reliable D call. V was trimmed by 0 bases and J by 0 bases, leaving 7 bases between them. The CDR3 runs 15 residues. Germline-derived CDR1 and CDR2 are SGDLS and YYNGEE. CDR3 nucleotide sequence: TGTGCCAGCAGCGTAGATGGGAGCTCTGGAAACACCATATATTTT. Its protein is CASSVDGSSGNTIYF.

The chain links TRBV18 to TRBJ1-5; 7 nucleotides match TRBD1. CDR1 is KGHSH, CDR2 LQKENI, per germline. Unmatched junction bases numbered 6, after V lost 6 bases and J lost 7 bases. The CDR3 sequence is 13 residues long. Here the CDR3 DNA reads TGTGCCAGCTCCCACGGACAGGTCCAGCCCCAGCATTTT. Translated: CASSHGQVQPQHF.